This T cell receptor beta chain stems from a study of T cell changes during pregnancy in multiple sclerosis. The table came from immunoSEQ multiplex PCR; TCRdb's copy has only in-frame clones and leaves some out. Here the sample spans tens of thousands of clones, about 92% being singletons. Per germline, CDR1 SGHTA and CDR2 FQGNSA. V shed 1 base, J shed 4 bases, and the junction held 4 bases outside the gene matches. This CDR3 contains 15 residues. This specimen was CD4+ T cells from peripheral blood mononuclear cells, taken after pregnancy. The source of this sequence is a female donor with multiple sclerosis, enrolled in a pregnancy study. The rearrangement links TRBV7-2 to TRBJ2-3, with 8 positions matching TRBD2. As DNA, the CDR3 is TGTGCCAGCAGCTTAGACGGGGGGGCCGCAGATACGCAGTATTTT. This gives the protein CASSLDGGAADTQYF.